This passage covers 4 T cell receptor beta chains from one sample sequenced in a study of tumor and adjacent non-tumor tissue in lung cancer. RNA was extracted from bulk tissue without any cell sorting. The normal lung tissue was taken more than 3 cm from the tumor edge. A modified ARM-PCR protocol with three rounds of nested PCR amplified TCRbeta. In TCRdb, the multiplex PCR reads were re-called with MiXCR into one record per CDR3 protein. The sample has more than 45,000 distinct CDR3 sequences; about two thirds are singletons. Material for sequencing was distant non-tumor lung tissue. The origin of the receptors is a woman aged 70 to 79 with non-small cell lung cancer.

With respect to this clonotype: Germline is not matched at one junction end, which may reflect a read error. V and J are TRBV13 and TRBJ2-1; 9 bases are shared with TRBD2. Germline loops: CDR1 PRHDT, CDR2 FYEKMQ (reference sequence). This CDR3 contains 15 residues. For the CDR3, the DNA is TGTGCCAGCAGCCCTTGGCGGGAGGGGGACAATGAGGAGTTCTTC. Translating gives CASSPWREGDNEEFF.

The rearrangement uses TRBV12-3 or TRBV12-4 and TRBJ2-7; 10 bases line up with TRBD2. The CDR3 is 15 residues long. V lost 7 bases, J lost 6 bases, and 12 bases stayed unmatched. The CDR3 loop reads CASNRTSGESGEQYF. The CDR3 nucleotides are TGTGCCAGCAATAGAACTAGCGGGGAGAGCGGCGAGCAGTACTTC.

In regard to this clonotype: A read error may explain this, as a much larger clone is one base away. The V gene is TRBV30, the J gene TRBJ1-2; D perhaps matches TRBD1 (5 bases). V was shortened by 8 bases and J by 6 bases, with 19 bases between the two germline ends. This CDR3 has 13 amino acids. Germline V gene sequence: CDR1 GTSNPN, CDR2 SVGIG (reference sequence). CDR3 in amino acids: CALAVGTSDGYTF. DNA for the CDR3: TGTGCCCTGGCCGTCGGGACTTCGGATGGCTACACCTTC. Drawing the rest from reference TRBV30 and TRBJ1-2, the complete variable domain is SQTIHQWPATLVQPVGSPLSLECTVEGTSNPNLYWYRQAAGRGLQLLFYSVGIGQISSEVPQNLSASRPQDRQFILSSKKLLLSDSGFYLCALAVGTSDGYTFGSGTRLTVV.

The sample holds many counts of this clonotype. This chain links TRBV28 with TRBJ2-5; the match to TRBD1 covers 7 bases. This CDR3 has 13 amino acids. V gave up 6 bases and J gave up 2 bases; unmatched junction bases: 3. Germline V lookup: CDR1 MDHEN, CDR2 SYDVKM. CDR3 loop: CASSAGGQETQYF. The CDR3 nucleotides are TGTGCCAGCAGCGCAGGGGGTCAAGAGACCCAGTACTTC.